The TCR beta chain described here comes from a study of blood T cell repertoires in COVID-19. Study-wide background: In each case, the material was cDNA or gDNA derived from T cells, B-cell-depleted T cells, or PBMCs.

Trimming shortened V by 3 bases and J by 9 bases, and 15 bases separated the two germline ends. Germline-derived CDR1 and CDR2 are KGHSH and LQKENI. The CDR3 sequence is 14 residues long. In the original workflow: Reference gene primer amplification gave nucleated cell count estimates. Clones were sequenced by immunoSEQ multiplex PCR, and TCRdb holds only the in-frame ones, with some missing. For V, J and clone size, that table is used; D and trimming come from the DNA. This repertoire shows about 36,000 clones, roughly 90% found once; its top ten account for over 20%. This chain uses TRBV18 with TRBJ2-1; weak D call: TRBD2 (6 bases). The receptor's source is a man in his sixties with acute or convalescent COVID-19. Sequencing used peripheral blood. The CDR3 DNA is TGTGCCAGCTCACCCGGGACTGGAGGTCTTGAGCAGTTCTTC. Translation: CASSPGTGGLEQFF.